Here is one T cell receptor (beta chain) with its context. The antigen remains unidentified. Amplified TCR beta CDR3 regions came from RNA transcripts. HTBI primers were used for first-round RT-PCR of the TCR CDR3. TCRdb itself ran the multiplex PCR reads through MiXCR, one entry per CDR3 protein. The sample lists a few hundred thousand distinct CDR3 sequences, about 22% occurring once. This specimen comes from a study of T cells in Graves' hyperthyroidism and ophthalmopathy. The study's findings and limits: A median 6.5 months before onset, the model predicted ophthalmopathy. Blood held most thyroid clonotypes expanded above 0.001 frequency. A 13 V-J signature model discriminated ophthalmopathy versus stable hyperthyroidism.

This receptor was obtained from a woman aged 70-85 years with Graves' ophthalmopathy. Source material: blood.

Here the CDR3 reads CASSTGQQNSPLHF. CDR3 nucleotides: TGTGCCAGCAGCACGGGACAGCAGAATTCACCCCTCCACTTT. The rearrangement links TRBV11-2 to TRBJ1-6, with 7 bases identical to TRBD1. The CDR3 is 14 amino acids. Losses at the gene ends were 5 bases for V and 7 bases for J; bases not matched to a gene: 5. Germline lookup yields CDR1 SGHAT and CDR2 FQNNGV.